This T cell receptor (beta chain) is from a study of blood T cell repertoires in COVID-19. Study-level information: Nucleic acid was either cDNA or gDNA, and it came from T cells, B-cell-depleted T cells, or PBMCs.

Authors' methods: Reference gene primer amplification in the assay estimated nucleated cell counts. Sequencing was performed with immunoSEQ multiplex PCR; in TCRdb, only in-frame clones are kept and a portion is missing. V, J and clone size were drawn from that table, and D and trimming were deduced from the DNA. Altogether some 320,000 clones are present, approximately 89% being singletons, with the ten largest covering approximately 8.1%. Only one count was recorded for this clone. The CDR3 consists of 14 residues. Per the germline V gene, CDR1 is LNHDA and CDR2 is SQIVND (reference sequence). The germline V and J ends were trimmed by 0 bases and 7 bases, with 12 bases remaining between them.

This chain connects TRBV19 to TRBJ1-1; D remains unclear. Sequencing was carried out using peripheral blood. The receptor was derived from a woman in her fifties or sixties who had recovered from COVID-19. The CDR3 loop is CASSIDRGWGEAFF. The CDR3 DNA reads TGTGCCAGTAGTATAGATCGGGGTTGGGGTGAAGCTTTCTTT.